This T cell receptor beta chain came from a study of control samples from healthy donors and cancer patients. Clones were sequenced by immunoSEQ multiplex PCR, and TCRdb holds only the in-frame ones, with some missing. The sample carries around 140,000 clones, 80% to 95% recorded once. V was pared by 5 bases and J by 3 bases, with 2 bases of the junction left unmatched. The CDR3 extends over 13 amino acids. The V gene's germline CDR1 is MNHEY and CDR2 SMNVEV (reference sequence). Input material: blood. This clonotype was obtained from a man aged 30 to 45 in good health. The chain employs TRBV27 and TRBJ2-3, with TRBD1 matching over 7 bases. The CDR3 DNA is TGTGCCAGCAGTCCGACAGGGACAGATACGCAGTATTTT. Protein product: CASSPTGTDTQYF.